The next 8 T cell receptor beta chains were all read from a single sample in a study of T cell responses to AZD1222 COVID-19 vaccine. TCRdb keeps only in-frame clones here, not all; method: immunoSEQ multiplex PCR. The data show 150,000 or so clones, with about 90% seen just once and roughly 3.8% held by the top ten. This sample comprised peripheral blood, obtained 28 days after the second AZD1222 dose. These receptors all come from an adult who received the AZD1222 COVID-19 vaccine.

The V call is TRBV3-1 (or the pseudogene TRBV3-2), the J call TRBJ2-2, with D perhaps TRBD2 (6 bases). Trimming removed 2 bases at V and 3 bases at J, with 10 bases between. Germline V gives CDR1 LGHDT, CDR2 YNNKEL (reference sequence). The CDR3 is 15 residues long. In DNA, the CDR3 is TGTGCCAGCAGCCAATGGGGGGTAGACACCGGGGAGCTGTTTTTT. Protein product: CASSQWGVDTGELFF.

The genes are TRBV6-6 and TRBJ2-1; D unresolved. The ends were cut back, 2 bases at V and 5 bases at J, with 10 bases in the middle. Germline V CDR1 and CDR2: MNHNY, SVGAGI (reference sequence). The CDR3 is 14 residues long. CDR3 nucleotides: TGTGCCAGCAGTTACCGAGATCCGAACAATGAGCAGTTCTTC. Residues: CASSYRDPNNEQFF.

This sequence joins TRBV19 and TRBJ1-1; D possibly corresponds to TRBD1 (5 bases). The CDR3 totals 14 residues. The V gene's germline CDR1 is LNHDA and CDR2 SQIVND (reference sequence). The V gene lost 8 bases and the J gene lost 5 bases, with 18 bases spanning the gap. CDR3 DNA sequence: TGTGCCAGTTCGGGGCCGCCTAAAGGGACTGAAGCTTTCTTT. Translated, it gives CASSGPPKGTEAFF.

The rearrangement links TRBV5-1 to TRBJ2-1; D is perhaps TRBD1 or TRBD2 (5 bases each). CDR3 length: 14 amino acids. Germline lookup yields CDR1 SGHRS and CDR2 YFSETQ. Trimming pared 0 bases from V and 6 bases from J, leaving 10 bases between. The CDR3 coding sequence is TGCGCCAGCAGCTTGGCCGGGACGCTCAATGAGCAGTTCTTC. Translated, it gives CASSLAGTLNEQFF.

The CDR3 coding sequence is TGTGCCAGCAGCAGTGACAGGGGGCGTCCCTACACCTTC. It specifies CASSSDRGRPYTF. The chain carries TRBV7-8 and TRBJ1-2; 10 bases line up with TRBD1. J gave up 10 bases and V 5 bases, and 7 bases lay outside the gene matches. The length of the CDR3 is 13 residues. The V gene's germline CDR1 is SGHVS and CDR2 FQNEAQ. Looking up the rest from reference TRBV7-8 and TRBJ1-2 gives the full variable domain: GAGVSQSPRYKVAKRGQDVALRCDPISGHVSLFWYQQALGQGPEFLTYFQNEAQLDKSGLPSDRFFAERPEGSVSTLKIQRTQQEDSAVYLCASSSDRGRPYTFGSGTRLTVV.

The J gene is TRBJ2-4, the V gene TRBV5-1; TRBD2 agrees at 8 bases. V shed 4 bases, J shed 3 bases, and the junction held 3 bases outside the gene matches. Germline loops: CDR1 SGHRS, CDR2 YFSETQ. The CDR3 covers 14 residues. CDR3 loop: CASSQTSGKNIQYF. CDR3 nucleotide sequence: TGCGCCAGCAGCCAAACTAGCGGCAAAAACATTCAGTACTTC. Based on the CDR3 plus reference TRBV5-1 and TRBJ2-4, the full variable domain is KAGVTQTPRYLIKTRGQQVTLSCSPISGHRSVSWYQQTPGQGLQFLFEYFSETQRNKGNFPGRFSGRQFSNSRSEMNVSTLELGDSALYLCASSQTSGKNIQYFGAGTRLSVL.

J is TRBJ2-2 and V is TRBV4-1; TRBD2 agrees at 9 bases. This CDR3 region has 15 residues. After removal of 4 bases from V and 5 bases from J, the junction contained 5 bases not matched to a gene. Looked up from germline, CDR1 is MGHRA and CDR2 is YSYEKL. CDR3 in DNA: TGCGCCAGCAGCCCCCGGCGGGGGGGAACCGGGGAGCTGTTTTTT. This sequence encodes CASSPRRGGTGELFF.

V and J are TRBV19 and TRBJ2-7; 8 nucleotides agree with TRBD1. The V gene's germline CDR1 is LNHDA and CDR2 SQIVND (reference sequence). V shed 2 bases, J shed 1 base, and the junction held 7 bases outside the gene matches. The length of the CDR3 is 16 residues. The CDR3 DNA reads TGTGCCAGTAGTATATTCGCCGGGACAGGATCCTACGAGCAGTACTTC. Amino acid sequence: CASSIFAGTGSYEQYF.